This T cell receptor (beta chain) emerged from a study of cytomegalovirus exposure and HLA in healthy donors. With V trimmed by 1 base and J by 3 bases, 6 bases remained unmatched. The CDR3 runs 16 residues. Germline V gene sequence: CDR1 SGHAT, CDR2 FQNNGV. With 60 Vbeta and 13 Jbeta primers, the PCR was carried out. Generated by immunoSEQ multiplex PCR, the TCRdb table keeps only in-frame clones and is missing some. This repertoire includes 100,000 to 150,000 clones. The chain joins TRBV11-2 to TRBJ2-1, with TRBD2 matching 7 bases. The specimen was PBMCs. This clonotype was obtained from a woman between 40 and 50 years old in good health and CMV-seronegative. The CDR3 sequence: CASSLAQASGYNEQFF. In nucleotides, the CDR3 is TGTGCCAGCAGCTTAGCTCAGGCTAGCGGCTACAATGAGCAGTTCTTC.